This record covers a single T cell receptor beta chain. This sample was included in a study of cytomegalovirus exposure and HLA in healthy donors. The CDR3 length is 17 residues. V lost 6 bases, J lost 2 bases, and 9 bases stayed unmatched. In germline, CDR1 is SGHTA, CDR2 FQGNSA. It was with 60 Vbeta and 13 Jbeta primers that the PCR ran. The data were produced by immunoSEQ multiplex PCR, yet TCRdb's version contains in-frame clones alone and is incomplete. Of roughly 100,000 clones in the sample, approximately 77% were seen once. The TCR sequence derives from a female donor in good health and CMV-seronegative. Source material: PBMCs. The rearrangement uses TRBV7-2 and TRBJ2-7, with 14 nucleotides matching TRBD2. For the CDR3, the DNA is TGTGCCAGCAGTCATTCGGGACTAGCGGGAGACCCCTACGAGCAGTACTTC. Translated, it gives CASSHSGLAGDPYEQYF.